The clone carrying this T cell receptor beta chain was recorded at least ten times. The antigen remains undetermined. These data come from a study of T cells in Graves' hyperthyroidism and ophthalmopathy. Study-level results: For ophthalmopathy, model prediction preceded onset by a median about 6.2 months. Most thyroid-expanded clonotypes above 0.001 were also found in blood.

This CDR3 has 15 residues. The V gene's germline CDR1 is MDHEN and CDR2 SYDVKM. V was cut by 1 base and J by 0 bases, with 8 bases left in between. TCR beta CDR3 region amplification was performed from RNA transcripts. An initial round of RT-PCR targeting the TCR CDR3 relied on the HTBI primer set. TCRdb called the multiplex PCR reads again in MiXCR, with one record for every CDR3 protein. This repertoire shows roughly 380,000 distinct CDR3 sequences, about 14% found once; its top ten account for approximately 10%. The rearrangement uses TRBV28 and TRBJ2-3; D may be TRBD1 (6 bases). This clonotype was sampled from a woman between 55 and 75 years old with Graves' hyperthyroidism. Sequenced material: blood. CDR3 loop: CASSLYQGSTDTQYF. The CDR3 DNA reads TGTGCCAGCAGTTTATACCAGGGGAGCACAGATACGCAGTATTTT.